Listed below are T cell receptor beta chains from one sample, sequenced in a study of radiotherapy plus CTLA-4 blockade in lung cancer. TCRdb keeps only in-frame clones here, not all; method: immunoSEQ multiplex PCR. The sample consists of tens of thousands of clones, around 70% of them appearing once. This specimen was peripheral blood, taken from a patient treated with radiotherapy plus ipilimumab. Receptors were obtained from a human donor with non-small cell lung cancer whose response to radiotherapy plus ipilimumab could not be evaluated. The conserved cysteine and the conserved F or W are not part of the CDR3 here. Each record gives: V gene, D gene, clone size, CDR3 protein. A D gene is named only where the DNA matches it firmly. The size entry is marked missing in some rows and otherwise reads once, few, many or a size class.

>TRBV28|-|-
ASTETHGGRGPEQY
>TRBV5-8|-|-
ASRKGGGTAF
>TRBV6-6|-|few
AIGRGAREKLF
>TRBV7-9|-|-
ASSLGSPYEQY
>TRBV5-6|-|-
ASSLAVRTEE
>TRBV7-3|-|-
ASSLNPGNTEAF
>TRBV19|TRBD2|few
ASSGRLAGVGPYNEQF
>TRBV6-5|-|-
ASSYSDAAGGNTIY
>TRBV2|TRBD2|-
ASSEVGTSIFHEQF
>TRBV6-1|TRBD1|-
ASSLYLGQVEAF
>TRBV6-5|-|once
ASSYSGAGGYEQY
>TRBV19|TRBD1|-
ASKPPPGTGNYGYT
>TRBV6-5|TRBD2|few
ASRPVAGGSYEQY
>TRBV5-1|-|-
ASSLDGGGTNYGYT
>TRBV5-6|TRBD2|few
ASSLVSLAGSEQY